These T cell receptor beta chains were read from a single sample in a study of T cells expressing NK-cell markers. TCRdb reprocessed the 5' RACE reads and reports one entry per CDR3 protein, with no DNA. In all, the sample yields about 380,000 distinct CDR3 sequences. Sequences were obtained from blood T cells: a sorted CD56 or NKG2C T cell subset, CD4+ or CD8+ T cells, or bulk PBMC T cells (not recorded which). The receptors come from a man aged 18 to 69 in good health. Each CDR3 is given with its conserved first and last residue.

j_gene	v_gene	CDR3aa
TRBJ2-2	TRBV30	CAWSVLGGRVTGELFF
TRBJ2-5	TRBV5-8	CASSYDRRETQYF
TRBJ2-7	TRBV7-7	CASSLGTEYEQYF
TRBJ2-2	TRBV7-8	CASRSGTSALVGLFF
TRBJ2-2	TRBV19	CASSRSSGGLSTGELFF
TRBJ1-4	TRBV6-1	CASIRDRPTNEKLFF
TRBJ2-4	TRBV12-3/TRBV12-4	CASSHTREVKNIQYF
TRBJ1-4	TRBV20-1	CSCRDRGLEKLFF
TRBJ2-5	TRBV7-3	CARVPRDIQETQYF
TRBJ1-1	TRBV5-6	CASSLGAYTEAFF
TRBJ2-1	TRBV4-2	CASSQAAGSSSYNEQFF
TRBJ2-3	TRBV6-2/TRBV6-3	CASSYSRTSGVVDTQYF
TRBJ2-4	TRBV20-1	CSASTETNIQYF
TRBJ2-2	TRBV12-3/TRBV12-4	CASSIPGTQAGELFF
TRBJ2-1	TRBV3-1	CASRHTGTSPYNEQFF
TRBJ2-1	TRBV7-2	CASSLSRLASDEQFF
TRBJ1-6	TRBV28	CASTSGGSPLHF
TRBJ2-7	TRBV18	CASSPVSVGTYEQYF
TRBJ2-7	TRBV19	CASRSRATYEQYF
TRBJ1-6	TRBV20-1	CSARVGQDNSPLHF
TRBJ2-1	TRBV4-1	CASSREMWGGYEQFF
TRBJ1-1	TRBV30	CAWSRAVNTEAFF
TRBJ1-1	TRBV20-1	CRPLGQQNTEAFF
TRBJ2-7	TRBV1	CTSSQAEDGPREQYF
TRBJ1-5	TRBV30	CAWRRDMSQPQHF
TRBJ1-5	TRBV12-3/TRBV12-4	CASSPRVSGGQPQHF
TRBJ2-7	TRBV6-5	CASSYFGLVAAGEQYF
TRBJ2-1	TRBV7-9	CASSYRGSGASNEQFF
TRBJ1-5	TRBV28	CASRLTGPKPQHF
TRBJ2-1	TRBV4-2	CASSRGQGHNEQFF
TRBJ1-1	TRBV28	CASSLHRTQNTEAFF
TRBJ1-6	TRBV29-1	CSVRTGGNSPLHF
TRBJ2-4	TRBV6-5	CASSRTRGIQYF
TRBJ1-5	TRBV6-1	CASSQRTGGGQPQHF
TRBJ2-5	TRBV5-1	CASSVQTGFAGETQYF
TRBJ2-3	TRBV5-4	CASRLAGGRPDTQYF
TRBJ2-7	TRBV12-3/TRBV12-4	CASNRLGGGYEQYF
TRBJ2-3	TRBV10-3	CAISGTSGGTSTDTQYF
TRBJ1-6	TRBV20-1	CSAREPSYNSPLHF
TRBJ1-4	TRBV20-1	CSASKGQLNEKLFF
TRBJ2-4	TRBV5-1	CASSIRLANGAKNIQYF
TRBJ2-3	TRBV6-1	CASAGGRSTDTQYF
TRBJ2-7	TRBV20-1	CSAINGVYEQYF
TRBJ2-7	TRBV19	CASSPGTGFLFVEQYF
TRBJ1-2	TRBV20-1	CSARVEGDYGYTF
TRBJ1-1	TRBV18	CASSQGQGSYTEAFF
TRBJ2-5	TRBV5-6	CASRTSFGAETQYF
TRBJ1-4	TRBV20-1	CSAPILGQGMYGEKLFF
TRBJ2-1	TRBV2	CASSRLAGGPGNEQFF
TRBJ2-5	TRBV4-1	CASSQGFGGGPETQYF
TRBJ1-3	TRBV7-9	CASTQGGGNTIYF
TRBJ1-3	TRBV20-1	CSVQPRPDGDQNTIYF
TRBJ2-7	TRBV5-1	CASSWQGEGYEQYF
TRBJ2-3	TRBV11-1	CASSRSNLGGLAEDTQYF
TRBJ1-3	TRBV12-3/TRBV12-4	CASSTRTGGSGNTIYF
TRBJ2-7	TRBV10-3	CAISESFPARSPYEQYF